This T cell receptor (delta chain) was sequenced during a study of γδ T cells in repeated Plasmodium falciparum infection. Bulk repertoires came from Vgamma9/Vdelta2+ or Vdelta2-negative gammadelta T cells flow-sorted from PBMC. Only a few counts were recorded for this clone. A far larger clone is only one base removed, so a read error is likely. The same CDR3 also results from other DNA sequences found in this sample. Unmatched junction bases numbered 15, after V lost 3 bases and J lost 3 bases. CDR1 is GEAIGNYY, CDR2 EKD, per germline. The CDR3 is made up of 17 amino acids. TCRdb called clones from the multiplex PCR reads again using CATT. The sample contains about 50,000 delta-chain clones, roughly 1.9% of which appear only once.

The clonotype was recovered from a pool of human donors (malaria-infected and uninfected, not separated). The chain joins TRDV2 to TRDJ1; 7 bases map to TRDD3. No J segment appears in TCRdb, so it was assigned here by matching the sequence to germline. The sequenced sample consisted of gamma-delta T cells from blood. This chain's CDR3 is CACDPLLGDNGADKLIF. The CDR3 DNA reads as TGTGCCTGTGACCCCCTACTAGGGGATAACGGGGCCGATAAACTCATCTTT.